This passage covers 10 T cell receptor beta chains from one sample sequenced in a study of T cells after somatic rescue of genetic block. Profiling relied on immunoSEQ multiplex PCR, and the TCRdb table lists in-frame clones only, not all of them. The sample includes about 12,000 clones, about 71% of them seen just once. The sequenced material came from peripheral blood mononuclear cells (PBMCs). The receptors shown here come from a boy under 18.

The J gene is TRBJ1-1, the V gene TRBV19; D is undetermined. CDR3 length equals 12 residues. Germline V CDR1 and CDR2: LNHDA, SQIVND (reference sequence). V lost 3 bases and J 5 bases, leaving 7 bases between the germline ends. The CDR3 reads CASSIRQTEAFF. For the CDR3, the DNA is TGTGCCAGTAGTATCCGACAAACTGAAGCTTTCTTT.

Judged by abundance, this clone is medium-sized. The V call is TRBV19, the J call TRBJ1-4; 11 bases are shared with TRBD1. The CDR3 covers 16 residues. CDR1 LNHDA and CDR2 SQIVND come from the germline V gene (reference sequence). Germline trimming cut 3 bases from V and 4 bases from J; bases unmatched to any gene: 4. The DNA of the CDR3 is TGTGCCAGTAGTATCGGACAGGGGGCCGTTAATGAAAAACTGTTTTTT. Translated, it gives CASSIGQGAVNEKLFF.

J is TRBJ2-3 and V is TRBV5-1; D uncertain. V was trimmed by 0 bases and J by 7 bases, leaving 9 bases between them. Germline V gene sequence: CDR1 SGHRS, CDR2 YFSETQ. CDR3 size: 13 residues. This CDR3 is CASSLDGVYTQYF. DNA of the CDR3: TGCGCCAGCAGCTTGGATGGGGTGTATACGCAGTATTTT.

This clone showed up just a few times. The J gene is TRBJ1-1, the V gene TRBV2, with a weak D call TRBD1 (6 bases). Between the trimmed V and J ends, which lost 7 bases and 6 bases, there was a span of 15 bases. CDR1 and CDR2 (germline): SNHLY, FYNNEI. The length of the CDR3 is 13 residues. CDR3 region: CASIGQSSAEAFF. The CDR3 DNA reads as TGTGCCAGCATCGGACAGTCTTCGGCTGAAGCTTTCTTT.

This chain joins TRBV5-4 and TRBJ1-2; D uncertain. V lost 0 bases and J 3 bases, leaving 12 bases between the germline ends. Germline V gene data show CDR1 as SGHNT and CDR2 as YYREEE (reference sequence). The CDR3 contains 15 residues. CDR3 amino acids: CASSLVGRIDYGYTF. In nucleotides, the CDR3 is TGTGCCAGCAGCTTGGTTGGGAGGATAGACTATGGCTACACCTTC.

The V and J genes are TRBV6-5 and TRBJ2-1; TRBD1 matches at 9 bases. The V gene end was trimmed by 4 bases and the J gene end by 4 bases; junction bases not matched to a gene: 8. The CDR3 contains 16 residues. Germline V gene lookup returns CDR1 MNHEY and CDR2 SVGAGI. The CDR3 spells CASSLSTGTGYNEQFF. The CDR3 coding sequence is TGTGCCAGCAGTTTATCTACCGGGACAGGGTACAATGAGCAGTTCTTC.

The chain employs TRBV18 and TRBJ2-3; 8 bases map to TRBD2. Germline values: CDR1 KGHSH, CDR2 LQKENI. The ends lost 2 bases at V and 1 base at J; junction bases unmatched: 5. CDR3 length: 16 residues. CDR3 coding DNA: TGTGCCAGCTCACCATTGCGGGAGGCCGGCACAGATACGCAGTATTTT. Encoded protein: CASSPLREAGTDTQYF.

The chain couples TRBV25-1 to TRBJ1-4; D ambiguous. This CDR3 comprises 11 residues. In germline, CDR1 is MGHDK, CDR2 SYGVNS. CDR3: CVLGPYEKLFF. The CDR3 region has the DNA TGTGTCCTTGGGCCTTACGAAAAACTGTTTTTT.

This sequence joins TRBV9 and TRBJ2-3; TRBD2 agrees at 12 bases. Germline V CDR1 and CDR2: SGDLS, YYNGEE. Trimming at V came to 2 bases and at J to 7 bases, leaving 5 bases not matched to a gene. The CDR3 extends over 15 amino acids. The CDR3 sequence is CASSVLAGGLNTQYF. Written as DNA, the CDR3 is TGTGCCAGCAGCGTTCTAGCGGGAGGGCTTAATACGCAGTATTTT.

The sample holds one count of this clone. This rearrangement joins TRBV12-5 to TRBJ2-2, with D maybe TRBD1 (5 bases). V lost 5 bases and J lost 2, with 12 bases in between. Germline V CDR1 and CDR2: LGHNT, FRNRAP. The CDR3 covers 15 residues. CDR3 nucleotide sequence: TGTGCTAGTGGTACAGGAAACTTAAACACCGGGGAGCTGTTTTTT. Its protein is CASGTGNLNTGELFF.